The sequence of this TCR beta chain was determined in a study of blood T cell repertoires in COVID-19. Study-level background: Samples of COVID-19 (acute and convalescent) were obtained from the United States, Italy and Spain. PBMCs, B-cell-depleted T cells, or T cells provided the cDNA or gDNA that made up the material.

As handled by the study authors: Reference gene primer amplification gave estimated nucleated cell counts. Using immunoSEQ multiplex PCR, the repertoire was profiled, and TCRdb retains in-frame clones only, with some absent. Clonal size and the V and J genes are those of that table, whereas D and trimming came from the DNA. The sample lists about 85,000 clones, about 90% occurring once. V dropped 3 bases and J dropped 4; count of bases not matched to a gene: 3. The germline gives CDR1 SGHRS, CDR2 YFSETQ. The CDR3 runs 15 residues. The chain is built from TRBV5-1 and TRBJ2-1; 11 bases agree with TRBD2. The TCR originated in a woman aged 80 or older with active or convalescent COVID-19. Sequencing input: peripheral blood. CDR3: CASSSRLAGYNEQFF. As DNA, the CDR3 is TGCGCCAGCAGCTCAAGACTAGCGGGGTACAATGAGCAGTTCTTC.